Reported below is one TCR beta chain. The antigen it recognizes is unknown. No clone much larger than this one lies a single base away; base qualities are absent. The immunoSEQ Assay, a bias-controlled multiplex PCR, was used to amplify TCRbeta CDR3 regions from genomic DNA. The original pipeline was this. The number of nucleated cells in each sample was estimated by amplification of reference gene primers within the assay. Sequence reads were collapsed and filtered to measure the absolute abundance of every unique TCRbeta CDR3 rearrangement. Productive Simpson clonality was computed per sample as the square root of Simpson's diversity index over productive rearrangements. This is the immuneACCESS table as TCRdb keeps it, with only in-frame sequences that have V and J called. A part of the clones is gone; compared with another copy, unresolved V genes explain less than half, and the rest is unexplained. V, J and clone size were drawn from that table, and D and trimming were deduced from the DNA. Present in this sample are about 230,000 clones, 80% to 90% of which were seen just once. In total, the top ten clones hold under 14% of the sample.

These data belong to a study of blood T cell repertoires in COVID-19 (dated by TCRdb to 2018 to 2020). As for the study more broadly: Samples from collaborators originated in the United States, Italy and Spain and spanned both the acute and convalescent phases of COVID-19. The samples were drawn from the first 160 participants of the ongoing ImmuneRACE study and from more than 1,000 subjects provided by 6 global collaborators. A freely available public database, intended as a resource for researchers studying the immune response to SARS-CoV-2, is where the repertoires were released. The prospective study material was composed of cDNA or gDNA derived from T cells, B-cell-depleted T cells, or PBMCs. Nearly every sample came with metadata listing a de-identified subject ID, COVID-19 status, age in years and sex. HLA class I and class II types, where available, came from metadata supplied by the sample provider rather than from assay-based typing. Deeply sampled blood TCRbeta repertoires from subjects exposed to, actively infected with, or recovered from COVID-19 were included in the dataset.

Broader findings and caveats from the paper: How much clinical and demographic metadata was included differed by source and by participant, and the metadata was provided uncurated.

One collaborating source in Seattle enrolled patients while the patients were actively infected and followed the patients over time throughout the course of disease. The collaborating institutions used their own protocols to collect whole blood in K2EDTA tubes. For TCRbeta analysis, collaborator samples were shipped as frozen whole blood, as isolated PBMCs, or as DNA extracted from either sample type. The sequenced material came from peripheral blood. This TCR came from a man in his fifties or sixties with COVID-19, enrolled during active disease.

The nucleotides are TGTGCCAGCAGTACGGGAGAGGGCAGGCCCCAGCATTTT. Translated, this is CASSTGEGRPQHF. The chain couples TRBV12-3 or TRBV12-4 to TRBJ1-5, with no confident D gene call. CDR3 length: 13 amino acids, cysteine to phenylalanine. The CDR3 DNA has 39 bases and is translated from base 1. Trimming takes 5 bases from V and 9 bases from J, and the germline ends sit 14 bases apart.